The rows below give T cell receptor beta chains drawn from one sample of a study of long-term antiretroviral therapy in people with HIV. Sequencing used immunoSEQ multiplex PCR; TCRdb keeps in-frame clones, though not all of them. The data contain 25,000 to 30,000 clones, over 85% of them seen just once; the ten biggest clones take up roughly 6.7%. The specimen comprised unsorted PBMCs, sampled approximately 6.5 years after starting antiretroviral therapy. The receptor source for this set is a woman aged 40 to 50 with HIV. CDR3s include the opening cysteine and the closing phenylalanine or tryptophan. The D gene is left open where the match is weak. Rows may omit the clone size; those that give it use once, few, many or a size class.

j_gene: TRBJ2-5; v_gene: TRBV7-7; len: 13; d_gene: NA; abundance: NA; CDR3aa: CASSAGLLETQYF; CDR3nt: TGTGCCAGCAGCGCTGGACTACTAGAGACCCAGTACTTC
j_gene: TRBJ2-2; v_gene: TRBV11-2; len: 12; d_gene: NA; abundance: NA; CDR3aa: CASSFNTGELFF; CDR3nt: TGTGCCAGCAGCTTCAACACCGGGGAGCTGTTTTTT
j_gene: TRBJ2-7; v_gene: TRBV19; len: 13; d_gene: TRBD1; abundance: once; CDR3aa: CASSIRTGVFLYF; CDR3nt: TGTGCCAGTAGTATTCGGACAGGGGTTTTTCTGTACTTC
j_gene: TRBJ2-2; v_gene: TRBV18; len: 17; d_gene: NA; abundance: NA; CDR3aa: CASSPSMPQSETGELFF; CDR3nt: TGTGCCAGCTCACCATCAATGCCTCAGAGCGAAACCGGGGAGCTGTTTTTT
j_gene: TRBJ2-2; v_gene: TRBV4-2; len: 16; d_gene: TRBD1; abundance: NA; CDR3aa: CASSRAGGADTGELFF; CDR3nt: TGTGCCAGCAGCCGGGCAGGGGGCGCGGACACCGGGGAGCTGTTTTTT
j_gene: TRBJ1-1; v_gene: TRBV19; len: 13; d_gene: NA; abundance: NA; CDR3aa: CASSIQDPWFSFF; CDR3nt: TGTGCCAGTAGCATCCAGGACCCCTGGTTCTCATTCTTT
j_gene: TRBJ1-2; v_gene: TRBV4-3; len: 15; d_gene: NA; abundance: NA; CDR3aa: CASSQNGGANYGYTF; CDR3nt: TGCGCCAGCAGTCAAAATGGAGGGGCTAACTATGGCTACACCTTC
j_gene: TRBJ1-2; v_gene: TRBV5-6; len: 14; d_gene: NA; abundance: NA; CDR3aa: CASSTDSFFRGYTF; CDR3nt: TGTGCCAGCAGCACGGACAGCTTCTTTCGGGGCTACACCTTC
j_gene: TRBJ2-4; v_gene: TRBV5-1; len: 15; d_gene: TRBD2; abundance: NA; CDR3aa: CASSAGDLAKNIQYF; CDR3nt: TGCGCCAGCAGCGCGGGGGATCTAGCCAAAAACATTCAGTACTTC
j_gene: TRBJ2-5; v_gene: TRBV7-9; len: 17; d_gene: TRBD2; abundance: NA; CDR3aa: CASSLGAGGPPEETQYF; CDR3nt: TGTGCCAGCAGCTTAGGAGCGGGGGGGCCACCTGAAGAGACCCAGTACTTC
j_gene: TRBJ2-7; v_gene: TRBV10-3; len: 13; d_gene: TRBD2; abundance: NA; CDR3aa: CAISESTSGEQYF; CDR3nt: TGTGCCATCAGTGAGTCAACTAGCGGCGAGCAGTACTTC
j_gene: TRBJ1-2; v_gene: TRBV6-5; len: 14; d_gene: TRBD1; abundance: NA; CDR3aa: CASSSGGRGYGYTF; CDR3nt: TGTGCCAGCAGCTCAGGGGGAAGGGGCTATGGCTACACCTTC
j_gene: TRBJ2-2; v_gene: TRBV5-1; len: 16; d_gene: TRBD1; abundance: NA; CDR3aa: CASSFSGTANTGELFF; CDR3nt: TGCGCCAGCAGTTTCTCCGGGACAGCGAACACCGGGGAGCTGTTTTTT
j_gene: TRBJ1-5; v_gene: TRBV6-6; len: 15; d_gene: NA; abundance: NA; CDR3aa: CASSYSIRGDQPQHF; CDR3nt: TGTGCCAGCAGTTACTCGATCAGAGGGGATCAGCCCCAGCATTTT
j_gene: TRBJ2-2; v_gene: TRBV11-2; len: 15; d_gene: NA; abundance: NA; CDR3aa: CASSLDPSYTGELFF; CDR3nt: TGTGCCAGCAGCTTAGACCCTTCTTACACCGGGGAGCTGTTTTTT
j_gene: TRBJ2-5; v_gene: TRBV7-7; len: 14; d_gene: TRBD2; abundance: once; CDR3aa: CASSTRGLQETQYF; CDR3nt: TGTGCCAGCAGCACGCGGGGGTTGCAAGAGACCCAGTACTTC
j_gene: TRBJ2-5; v_gene: TRBV5-1; len: 16; d_gene: NA; abundance: NA; CDR3aa: CASSPAGDTKGETQYF; CDR3nt: TGCGCCAGCAGCCCGGCGGGGGACACCAAAGGAGAGACCCAGTACTTC
j_gene: TRBJ2-5; v_gene: TRBV2; len: 13; d_gene: TRBD2; abundance: NA; CDR3aa: CASSDAGGETQYF; CDR3nt: TGTGCCAGCAGTGACGCCGGGGGGGAGACCCAGTACTTC
j_gene: TRBJ1-6; v_gene: TRBV4-3; len: 13; d_gene: NA; abundance: NA; CDR3aa: CASSQGENSPLHF; CDR3nt: TGCGCCAGCAGCCAAGGGGAGAATTCACCCCTCCACTTT
j_gene: TRBJ1-5; v_gene: TRBV5-8; len: 15; d_gene: NA; abundance: NA; CDR3aa: CASSEQRGTIEPQHF; CDR3nt: TGTGCCAGCAGCGAGCAGAGGGGGACGATCGAGCCCCAGCATTTT
j_gene: TRBJ1-1; v_gene: TRBV4-3; len: 14; d_gene: NA; abundance: NA; CDR3aa: CASSQETVGTEAFF; CDR3nt: TGCGCCAGCAGCCAAGAAACCGTCGGCACTGAAGCTTTCTTT
j_gene: TRBJ2-3; v_gene: TRBV6-1; len: 12; d_gene: NA; abundance: NA; CDR3aa: CATYRTADTQYF; CDR3nt: TGTGCCACATACAGGACAGCAGATACGCAGTATTTT
j_gene: TRBJ2-7; v_gene: TRBV21-1; len: 18; d_gene: NA; abundance: NA; CDR3aa: CASSRLNGGTGEAYEQYF; CDR3nt: TGTGCCAGCAGCAGGCTCAACGGGGGGACAGGGGAGGCCTACGAGCAGTACTTC
j_gene: TRBJ2-5; v_gene: TRBV27; len: 12; d_gene: TRBD1; abundance: NA; CDR3aa: CATKGQKETQYF; CDR3nt: TGTGCCACTAAGGGACAGAAAGAGACCCAGTACTTC
j_gene: TRBJ2-7; v_gene: TRBV18; len: 16; d_gene: NA; abundance: once; CDR3aa: CASSPPRTDSSYEQYF; CDR3nt: TGTGCCAGCTCACCTCCACGGACGGACTCTTCCTACGAGCAGTACTTC
j_gene: TRBJ2-1; v_gene: TRBV30; len: 13; d_gene: NA; abundance: NA; CDR3aa: CAWSMGGLNEQFF; CDR3nt: TGTGCCTGGTCTATGGGGGGGCTCAATGAGCAGTTCTTC
j_gene: TRBJ2-3; v_gene: TRBV2; len: 14; d_gene: TRBD2; abundance: NA; CDR3aa: CASKGTSGTDTQYF; CDR3nt: TGTGCCAGCAAAGGGACTAGCGGCACAGATACGCAGTATTTT
j_gene: TRBJ1-2; v_gene: TRBV27; len: 15; d_gene: NA; abundance: NA; CDR3aa: CASSFRDGPNYGYTF; CDR3nt: TGTGCCAGCAGTTTCCGGGACGGACCTAACTATGGCTACACCTTC
j_gene: TRBJ1-5; v_gene: TRBV5-8; len: 16; d_gene: NA; abundance: NA; CDR3aa: CASSLDWGDSNQPQHF; CDR3nt: TGTGCCAGCAGCTTGGACTGGGGAGATAGCAATCAGCCCCAGCATTTT
j_gene: TRBJ2-6; v_gene: TRBV11-2; len: 17; d_gene: NA; abundance: NA; CDR3aa: CASSLLPQGLGANVLTF; CDR3nt: TGTGCCAGCAGCTTACTCCCGCAGGGGCTTGGGGCCAACGTCCTGACTTTC
j_gene: TRBJ2-1; v_gene: TRBV2; len: 15; d_gene: NA; abundance: NA; CDR3aa: CASQFRSSSYNEQFF; CDR3nt: TGTGCCAGCCAATTTCGTTCGAGCTCCTACAATGAGCAGTTCTTC
j_gene: TRBJ1-2; v_gene: TRBV28; len: 12; d_gene: NA; abundance: NA; CDR3aa: CASSSGDYGYTF; CDR3nt: TGTGCCAGCAGTTCAGGGGACTATGGCTACACCTTC
j_gene: TRBJ1-2; v_gene: TRBV15; len: 16; d_gene: NA; abundance: NA; CDR3aa: CATSRDGSRRNYGYTF; CDR3nt: TGTGCCACCAGCAGAGATGGGTCCCGGAGGAACTATGGCTACACCTTC
j_gene: TRBJ2-1; v_gene: TRBV30; len: 16; d_gene: TRBD2; abundance: NA; CDR3aa: CAWSGATSGGGNEQFF; CDR3nt: TGTGCCTGGAGTGGAGCGACTAGCGGGGGAGGCAATGAGCAGTTCTTC
j_gene: TRBJ2-3; v_gene: TRBV16; len: 15; d_gene: TRBD1; abundance: NA; CDR3aa: CASSQSGTGVDTQYF; CDR3nt: TGTGCCAGCAGCCAATCCGGGACAGGGGTAGATACGCAGTATTTT
j_gene: TRBJ2-1; v_gene: TRBV7-2; len: 14; d_gene: NA; abundance: NA; CDR3aa: CASTPTKPYNEQFF; CDR3nt: TGTGCCAGCACCCCAACTAAACCCTACAATGAGCAGTTCTTC
j_gene: TRBJ1-2; v_gene: TRBV5-6; len: 14; d_gene: NA; abundance: NA; CDR3aa: CASSKGTPSYGYTF; CDR3nt: TGTGCCAGCAGCAAAGGGACACCTAGCTATGGCTACACCTTC
j_gene: TRBJ2-3; v_gene: TRBV10-1; len: 14; d_gene: NA; abundance: NA; CDR3aa: CASSGASSTDTQYF; CDR3nt: TGCGCCAGCAGCGGGGCTTCAAGCACAGATACGCAGTATTTT
j_gene: TRBJ2-3; v_gene: TRBV29-1; len: 12; d_gene: NA; abundance: NA; CDR3aa: CSVDGFGNTQYF; CDR3nt: TGCAGCGTTGATGGCTTCGGGAATACGCAGTATTTT
j_gene: TRBJ2-1; v_gene: TRBV5-4; len: 16; d_gene: TRBD2; abundance: NA; CDR3aa: CASSTGTSGSYNEQFF; CDR3nt: TGTGCCAGCAGCACCGGGACTAGCGGGTCCTACAATGAGCAGTTCTTC
j_gene: TRBJ1-4; v_gene: TRBV5-1; len: 14; d_gene: TRBD1; abundance: once; CDR3aa: CASAGGQENEKLFF; CDR3nt: TGCGCCAGCGCGGGGGGACAGGAAAATGAAAAACTGTTTTTT
j_gene: TRBJ2-2; v_gene: TRBV9; len: 14; d_gene: NA; abundance: NA; CDR3aa: CASSKGVVIGELFF; CDR3nt: TGTGCCAGCTCCAAGGGGGTAGTGATCGGGGAGCTGTTTTTT
j_gene: TRBJ1-2; v_gene: TRBV29-1; len: 16; d_gene: NA; abundance: NA; CDR3aa: CSVETLDRRPFYGYTF; CDR3nt: TGCAGCGTTGAAACACTCGACAGGCGACCCTTCTATGGCTACACCTTC
j_gene: TRBJ1-4; v_gene: TRBV7-9; len: 14; d_gene: TRBD1; abundance: NA; CDR3aa: CASQWDRGDEKLFF; CDR3nt: TGTGCCAGCCAGTGGGACAGGGGGGATGAAAAACTGTTTTTT
j_gene: TRBJ1-5; v_gene: TRBV2; len: 14; d_gene: TRBD1; abundance: NA; CDR3aa: CASSWDRGDQPQHF; CDR3nt: TGTGCCAGCAGTTGGGACAGGGGAGATCAGCCCCAGCATTTT
j_gene: TRBJ2-7; v_gene: TRBV5-6; len: 13; d_gene: TRBD1; abundance: once; CDR3aa: CASRGTGAGEQYF; CDR3nt: TGTGCCAGCAGAGGGACAGGGGCTGGCGAGCAGTACTTC